This T cell receptor (beta chain) originates from a study of spatial heterogeneity in lung cancer. Study-level information: The study consistently detected more beta-chain than alpha-chain sequences. TCR and UMI combinations that were unique each appeared, on average, more than ten times in raw reads.

Every individual TCR cDNA molecule carried its own unique molecular identifier, which allowed correction of PCR and sequencing errors. TCRdb re-analysed the 5' RACE reads in MiXCR, keeping a single row per CDR3 protein. The table shows 40,000 to 45,000 distinct CDR3 sequences, with 6.5% to 8% occurring only once. CDR1 and CDR2 from the germline V gene are SNHLY and FYNNEI. The CDR3 has 14 amino acids. Trimming removed 4 bases at V and 13 bases at J, with 22 bases between. The sample's time point: sample taken at primary tumor resection. The authors sequenced whole RNA from tumor, nontumor lung or frozen PBMC without sorting. The cohort: 70 to 75 early-stage, untreated non-small cell lung cancer patients.

The receptor was derived from a female donor with early-stage non-small cell lung cancer. The material was PBMCs, obtained at surgery. V is TRBV2 and J is TRBJ1-2; D might be TRBD1 (5 bases). The CDR3 loop reads CASSVPGRAMAGTF. As DNA, the CDR3 is TGTGCCAGCAGTGTACCAGGGCGGGCCATGGCGGGCACCTTC.